This T cell receptor (beta chain) was identified during a study of vaccination and CD4 T cells after COVID-19. In the study overall: Nasal swab PCR detected SARS-CoV-2 in convalescent patients, who comprised eight to ten mild cases and one severe case. Blood was drawn a median around 66 days post second dose, range 14 to 241.

To note about this clonotype: What it recognizes is unknown.

The CDR3 spans 12 residues. Between the trimmed V and J ends, which lost 3 bases and 0 bases, there was a span of 5 bases. Germline CDR1 is DFQATT and CDR2 is SNEGSKA (reference sequence). One entry per CDR3 protein results from TCRdb running MiXCR on the PCR reads. The table lists approximately 17,000 distinct CDR3 sequences, approximately 60% of them singletons, with more than 0.95% in the top ten. Study-wide points: Investigators enrolled relatively few convalescent patients and included no early post-infection timepoints.

The clonotype originates from a human donor who had recovered from COVID-19. Sequenced material: CD4+ T cells from blood, taken after SARS-CoV-2 vaccination. The V and J genes are TRBV20-1 and TRBJ2-5; possible D gene TRBD2, 5 bases. The CDR3 DNA sequence: TGCAGTGCTAGCGGGAACCAAGAGACCCAGTACTTC. Translating gives CSASGNQETQYF.